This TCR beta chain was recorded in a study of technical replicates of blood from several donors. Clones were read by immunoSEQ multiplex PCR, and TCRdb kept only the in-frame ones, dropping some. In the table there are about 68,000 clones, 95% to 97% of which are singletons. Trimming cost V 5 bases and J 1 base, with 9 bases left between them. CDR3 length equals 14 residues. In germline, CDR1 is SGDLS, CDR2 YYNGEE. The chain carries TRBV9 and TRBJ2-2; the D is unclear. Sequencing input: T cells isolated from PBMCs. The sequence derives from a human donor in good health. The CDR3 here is CASRVRVNTGELFF. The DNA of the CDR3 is TGTGCCAGCAGGGTTAGAGTGAACACCGGGGAGCTGTTTTTT.